This passage covers 20 T cell receptor beta chains from one sample sequenced in a study of Ad26.COV2.S vaccination and SARS-CoV-2 variants. Profiled with immunoSEQ multiplex PCR; TCRdb holds only in-frame clones, not every one. In the table there are around 300,000 clones, around 89% of which are singletons. Treatment noted: about 20 received Ad26.COV2.S at low or high dose, single or two shots; 5 received placebo; per-sample allocation not given. Specimen acquisition occurred on day 63 following the initial vaccine or placebo injection. The sample here was peripheral blood, taken in a trial of Ad26.COV2.S vaccine versus placebo. Every receptor here comes from a person aged 18 to 65 who received the Ad26.COV2.S COVID-19 vaccine or a placebo.

This clone has a single count. This chain connects TRBV6-1 to TRBJ2-1; D not resolved. This CDR3 region has 12 residues. Germline V CDR1 and CDR2: MNHNS, SASEGT. V shed 2 bases and J shed 12 bases, with 11 bases lying between them. The CDR3 sequence: CASSERASWQFF. The CDR3, as DNA: TGTGCCAGCAGTGAAAGAGCGTCATGGCAGTTCTTC.

The gene calls are TRBV12-3 or TRBV12-4 and TRBJ1-2; D is perhaps TRBD1 (6 bases). V dropped 3 bases and J dropped 8 bases, with 10 bases sitting between them. This CDR3 region has 12 residues. CDR3 amino acids: CASSFDRRGYTF. As DNA, the CDR3 is TGTGCCAGCAGTTTTGACAGGAGAGGCTACACCTTC.

In its sample, this clone was seen once. The chain couples TRBV6-4 to TRBJ2-7; no reliable D call. The CDR3 loop spans 13 amino acids. V shed 0 bases and J shed 7 bases, with 10 bases lying between them. Looked up from germline, CDR1 is MRHNA and CDR2 is SNTAGT. The CDR3 nucleotides are TGTGCCAGCAGTGACTCGAATCTAGGGGAGCAGTACTTC. Translating it yields CASSDSNLGEQYF.

The V and J genes are TRBV2 and TRBJ1-2, with TRBD1 identical over 8 bases. The CDR3 has 13 amino acids. CDR1 and CDR2 (germline): SNHLY, FYNNEI. Losses at the gene ends were 9 bases for V and 4 bases for J; bases not matched to a gene: 7. CDR3: CARKTGASYGYTF. The CDR3, as DNA: TGTGCCAGAAAGACAGGGGCGTCCTATGGCTACACCTTC.

The chain uses TRBV3-1 (or the pseudogene TRBV3-2) and TRBJ1-1; weak D call: TRBD1 (6 bases). Per germline, CDR1 LGHDT and CDR2 YNNKEL (reference sequence). CDR3 size: 12 residues. V was pared by 1 base and J by 10 bases, with 10 bases between. The CDR3 reads CASSQGGRRAFF. CDR3 nucleotides: TGTGCCAGCAGCCAAGGGGGGCGGAGAGCTTTCTTT.

This rearrangement joins TRBV28 to TRBJ2-7; D might be TRBD2 (5 bases). Germline CDR1 MDHEN, CDR2 SYDVKM. CDR3 size: 13 residues. Deletions cut 6 bases from V and 0 bases from J, with 9 bases between. CDR3 in DNA: TGTGCCAGCAGCCAGGACTCCTCCTACGAGCAGTACTTC. Protein product: CASSQDSSYEQYF.

The chain combines TRBV5-1 with TRBJ2-2, with 13 bases lining up with TRBD2. The CDR3 sequence is 16 residues long. Germline CDR1 SGHRS, CDR2 YFSETQ. With 4 bases clipped from V and 6 bases from J, the junction kept 6 bases outside the gene matches. Here the CDR3 reads CASSPGLAGASGELFF. The CDR3 DNA reads TGCGCCAGCAGCCCCGGACTAGCGGGAGCGTCCGGGGAGCTGTTTTTT.

This clone was counted only a few times. The chain couples TRBV19 to TRBJ2-7, with 7 bases lining up with TRBD2. This CDR3 is built from 15 residues. Germline V gene data show CDR1 as LNHDA and CDR2 as SQIVND (reference sequence). V shed 3 bases and J 2 bases; nucleotides not matched to a gene: 7. CDR3 residues: CASSMGLAAAYEQYF. DNA of the CDR3: TGTGCCAGTAGTATGGGCCTAGCGGCCGCCTACGAGCAGTACTTC.

This chain connects TRBV28 to TRBJ2-1; TRBD2 aligns across 9 bases. CDR3 size: 16 residues. Germline CDR1 reads MDHEN; CDR2 reads SYDVKM. V shed 2 bases and J 9 bases; nucleotides not matched to a gene: 11. The CDR3 DNA follows: TGTGCCAGCAGTTTAGCAGGTGGTAGCGGGAGTTTTGAGCAGTTCTTC. This codes for CASSLAGGSGSFEQFF.

V gene TRBV18 combines with J gene TRBJ1-6; possibly TRBD1 for D (5 bases). Trimming took 3 bases from V and 7 from J, leaving 10 bases between them. There are 14 residues in the CDR3. The germline CDR1 and CDR2 sequences are KGHSH and LQKENI. CDR3 amino acids: CASSPGGANSPLHF. The CDR3 DNA reads as TGTGCCAGCTCACCTGGGGGAGCAAATTCACCCCTCCACTTT.

The gene calls are TRBV9 and TRBJ1-1; the match to TRBD1 covers 9 bases. J was trimmed by 8 bases and V by 4 bases; bases with no gene match: 9. CDR1 is SGDLS, CDR2 YYNGEE, per germline. This CDR3 contains 14 residues. CDR3 DNA sequence: TGTGCCAGCAGCTCTCTCCTCGGGACAGGGGAAGCTTTCTTT. It encodes CASSSLLGTGEAFF.

The J gene is TRBJ2-7, the V gene TRBV20-1; 10 bases map to TRBD1. The CDR3 consists of 15 residues. The V and J ends lost 3 bases and 3 bases, in that order; junction bases with no gene match: 8. Germline V gives CDR1 DFQATT, CDR2 SNEGSKA (reference sequence). The DNA of the CDR3 is TGCAGTGCTAGTAGGCCGGGACAGGGGTTCTACGAGCAGTACTTC. Residues: CSASRPGQGFYEQYF.

The chain couples TRBV2 to TRBJ1-3, with D unclear. CDR1 is SNHLY and CDR2 is FYNNEI in the germline V gene. CDR3 length: 20 amino acids. Trimming removed 7 bases from V and 1 base from J, with 29 bases in between. The CDR3 DNA is TGTGCCAGCACCTCCGACCGCCAGATCTCCCCTTACGTATCTGGAAACACCATATATTTT. It codes for CASTSDRQISPYVSGNTIYF.

This chain links TRBV6-4 with TRBJ2-7, with 8 bases fitting TRBD2. This CDR3 has 17 amino acids. CDR1 and CDR2 (germline): MRHNA, SNTAGT. The J segment lost 2 bases and the V segment lost 1 base, leaving 10 bases of the junction unmatched. CDR3 loop: CASSDYGGEREPYEQYF. CDR3 DNA: TGTGCCAGCAGTGACTACGGGGGGGAGAGGGAGCCCTACGAGCAGTACTTC.

The chain carries TRBV9 and TRBJ1-2, with D unclear. CDR1 is SGDLS and CDR2 is YYNGEE in the germline V gene. V dropped 0 bases and J dropped 7 bases, with 7 bases sitting between them. The CDR3 spans 12 residues. Here the CDR3 reads CASSVGGAGYTF. The CDR3 nucleotides are TGTGCCAGCAGCGTAGGGGGAGCTGGCTACACCTTC.

The chain uses TRBV7-2 and TRBJ2-1; 11 bases agree with TRBD1. CDR3 length: 15 amino acids. Germline trimming cut 2 bases from V and 5 bases from J; bases unmatched to any gene: 2. Germline values: CDR1 SGHTA, CDR2 FQGNSA. CDR3: CASSLPGQGDNEQFF. As DNA, the CDR3 is TGTGCCAGCAGCTTACCGGGACAGGGGGACAATGAGCAGTTCTTC.

This clone was counted once. The chain's CDR3 is CASNPDRGSNSPLHF. In DNA form, the CDR3 reads TGTGCCAGCAACCCGGACAGGGGGAGTAATTCACCCCTCCACTTT. This chain uses TRBV5-5 with TRBJ1-6, with 10 bases aligning to TRBD1. The CDR3 runs 15 residues. CDR1 and CDR2 (germline): SGHKS, YYEKEE (reference sequence). Trimming took 6 bases from V and 6 from J; bases not matched to a gene: 6.

In regard to this clone: The sample has other DNA sequences that encode this CDR3 too. The chain joins TRBV9 to TRBJ1-1; D call uncertain. This CDR3 comprises 13 residues. V lost 0 bases to trimming and J lost 5 bases, with 8 bases between them. Germline V gives CDR1 SGDLS, CDR2 YYNGEE. CDR3 sequence (DNA): TGTGCCAGCAGCGTAGGTCCGGGAACTGAAGCTTTCTTT. Translation: CASSVGPGTEAFF.

V usage is TRBV2 and J usage is TRBJ2-1; no reliable D call. Trimming stripped 3 bases from V and 0 bases from J, with 9 bases between. The germline V gene has CDR1 SNHLY and CDR2 FYNNEI. This CDR3 has 15 amino acids. This CDR3 reads CASSDGRSSYNEQFF. The DNA for the CDR3 is TGTGCCAGCAGTGACGGACGTAGCTCCTACAATGAGCAGTTCTTC.

This rearrangement joins TRBV28 to TRBJ1-5; TRBD1 is a possible D gene (6 bases). V lost 4 bases and J lost 9, with 19 bases in between. Germline-derived CDR1 and CDR2 are MDHEN and SYDVKM. The CDR3 length is 15 residues. The CDR3 DNA sequence: TGTGCCAGCAGTTCCCCAGGGGCCCGGCTGATGCCCCAGCATTTT. Its protein is CASSSPGARLMPQHF. The full variable domain, rest sourced from reference TRBV28 and TRBJ1-5, is DVKVTQSSRYLVKRTGEKVFLECVQDMDHENMFWYRQDPGLGLRLIYFSYDVKMKEKGDIPEGYSVSREKKERFSLILESASTNQTSMYLCASSSPGARLMPQHFGDGTRLSIL.